This T cell receptor (beta chain) was observed in a study of CD8 T cells in Susac syndrome. The authors reverse transcribed about 0.5 to 1 ug RNA with random hexamers. TCRdb re-called the immunoSEQ multiplex PCR reads with MiXCR, one entry per CDR3 protein. This table has about 160,000 distinct CDR3 sequences, approximately 92% appearing once. CDR1 and CDR2 from the germline V gene are LGHNA and YNFKEQ. The CDR3 spans 16 residues. Trimming removed 1 base at V and 1 base at J, with 13 bases between. The receptor was derived from a human donor in good health. The rearrangement uses TRBV4-2 and TRBJ2-5, with D possibly TRBD2 on 5 matching bases. What was sequenced was CD4+ T cells from PBMCs. CDR3 DNA: TGTGCCAGCAGCCAAGGTACCGGGGTGATCCAAGAGACCCAGTACTTC. Translation: CASSQGTGVIQETQYF.